This is a list of T cell receptor beta chains from one sample in a study of T-cell memory formation after mild COVID-19. A single record per CDR3 protein comes from TCRdb applying MiXCR to the 5' RACE reads. The sample carries some 100,000 distinct CDR3 sequences, more than 9.5% recorded once. The sample was PBMCs or a T cell subset sorted from them (not recorded which). Every receptor here comes from a man younger than 35 who had mild COVID-19 (a few samples of this study predate the infection). Cell type and time point are not known. CDR3s include the opening cysteine and the closing phenylalanine or tryptophan. A D gene is named only where the DNA matches it firmly. Expanded clones are given a class, and other clones once, few, many or no size at all.

>few|TRBD2|TRBV11-2|TRBJ2-7
TGTGCCAGCAGCCGCCCTAGCGGGGGTTACGAGCAGTACTTC
CASSRPSGGYEQYF
>-|-|TRBV9|TRBJ1-5
TGTGCCAGCAGCGTACGGGACATTCGGCGGCCCCAGCATTTT
CASSVRDIRRPQHF
>few|-|TRBV18|TRBJ2-1
TGTGCCAGCTCACGTACGCCTGGGCGGGCGTTGTACAATGAGCAGTTCTTC
CASSRTPGRALYNEQFF
>many|-|TRBV27|TRBJ1-2
TGTGCCAGCCTCGGACGAGGGTTGGGAGAGGGGATATATGGCTACACCTTC
CASLGRGLGEGIYGYTF
>-|TRBD1|TRBV6-5|TRBJ2-7
TGTGCCAGCAGTGAGAGGGGGCACGAGCAGTACTTC
CASSERGHEQYF
>many|-|TRBV4-1|TRBJ1-5
TGCGCCAGCAGCCAAGTGCGACAGGACAATCAGCCCCAGCATTTT
CASSQVRQDNQPQHF
>few|-|TRBV20-1|TRBJ2-3
TGCAGTGCTAGAGATTGGAATACGCAGTATTTT
CSARDWNTQYF
>-|-|TRBV14|TRBJ2-2
TGTGCCAGCAGCCAATGGGACTCTTCCACCGGGGAGCTGTTTTTT
CASSQWDSSTGELFF
>-|-|TRBV29-1|TRBJ1-4
TGCAGCGTTGGTGTGGTCGGGACGCCTAATGAAAAACTGTTTTTT
CSVGVVGTPNEKLFF
>-|TRBD1|TRBV14|TRBJ2-2
TGTGCCAGCAGCCAAGGACAGGGGGACGGGGAGCTGTTTTTT
CASSQGQGDGELFF
>few|TRBD2|TRBV6-5|TRBJ2-1
TGTGCCAGCAGAGGACTAGCGGGGGGCTACAATGAGCAGTTCTTC
CASRGLAGGYNEQFF
>few|TRBD1|TRBV11-2|TRBJ2-2
TGTGCCAGCAGCTGGGGGGACAGGGCCACCGGGGAGCTGTTTTTT
CASSWGDRATGELFF
>few|TRBD1|TRBV9|TRBJ2-5
TGTGCCAGCAGCGTGGGTCATGAGGGGGCTGGAGAGACCCAGTACTTC
CASSVGHEGAGETQYF
>few|-|TRBV6-5|TRBJ2-7
TGTGCCAGCAGTTACTCTGCAGCGAGCTCCTACGAGCAGTACTTC
CASSYSAASSYEQYF
>many|-|TRBV7-3|TRBJ2-1
TGTGCCAGCAGCTTTCTTTTCAATGAGCAGTTCTTC
CASSFLFNEQFF